Here is one TCR beta chain with its context. Its antigen is unidentified. The same CDR3 can be traced to other DNA sequences in this sample. The entry originates in a study of shared clonotypes between healthy human individuals. Libraries were prepared by immunoSEQ multiplex PCR; TCRdb keeps only in-frame clonotypes and omits some of them. The table lists over a million clones, 95% to 99% of them singletons. Study conclusions and caveats: Sharing across a few donors was seen in 4% to 6.5% of naive CD4 clonotypes.

CDR1 is SGDLS and CDR2 is YYNGEE in the germline V gene. V shed 0 bases and J shed 2 bases, with 8 bases lying between them. The CDR3 is made up of 14 amino acids. The V gene is TRBV9, the J gene TRBJ1-2; no reliable D call. The specimen sequenced was naive CD4+ T cells sorted from blood. As to subset: CD45RA+ positively selected. The source is a man in his thirties or forties in good health. CDR3 DNA sequence: TGTGCCAGCAGCGTAGGACCGCAAAACTATGGCTACACCTTC. Residues: CASSVGPQNYGYTF.